This passage covers 29 T cell receptor beta chains from one sample sequenced in a study of T cells after yellow fever vaccination. TCRdb processed the 5' RACE reads anew with MiXCR; each CDR3 protein has one entry. The data contain about 74,000 distinct CDR3 sequences, around 6.9% of them seen just once; the ten biggest clones take up roughly 33%. The sample consisted of CD8+ T cells sorted from PBMCs, taken 5 to 6 days after the first yellow fever vaccination. These receptor sequences come from a man younger than 30 who received the YFV17D yellow fever vaccine.

The chain uses TRBV12-5 and TRBJ2-3; possible D gene TRBD1, 6 bases. Germline CDR1 and CDR2: LGHNT and FRNRAP. The CDR3 is made up of 15 amino acids. This CDR3 is CASCLRTDNTDTQYF. The CDR3 DNA sequence: TGTGCCTCCTGCCTTCGGACAGACAACACAGATACGCAGTATTTT.

This clonotype turned up a few times. The rearrangement joins TRBV10-3 to TRBJ1-4; D call uncertain. Trimming left V 3 bases short and J 0 bases short, with 20 bases between. Germline V gene data show CDR1 as ENHRY and CDR2 as SYGVKD. The CDR3 has 19 amino acids. The CDR3 nucleotides read TGTGCCATCAGTGATCCCGACACCTTACGTGGGGCAACTAATGAAAAACTGTTTTTT. Amino acids: CAISDPDTLRGATNEKLFF.

This clonotype has just a few counts. The V and J genes are TRBV4-2 and TRBJ2-3; D gene unclear. Germline assignment: CDR1 LGHNA and CDR2 YNFKEQ. Trimming removed 4 bases from V and 2 bases from J, with 10 bases in between. There are 14 residues in the CDR3. The CDR3 sequence is CASSRSGATDTQYF. CDR3 bases: TGTGCCAGCAGCCGTTCCGGCGCCACAGATACGCAGTATTTT.

This clonotype came up a few times. The V and J genes are TRBV7-9 and TRBJ2-3; 8 bases agree with TRBD1. This CDR3 is built from 15 residues. CDR1 and CDR2 from the germline V gene are SEHNR and FQNEAQ (reference sequence). The J segment lost 4 bases and the V segment lost 3 bases, leaving 6 bases of the junction unmatched. CDR3 nucleotide sequence: TGTGCCAGCAGCTTCAGGACAGGGAAGGCAGATACGCAGTATTTT. This sequence encodes CASSFRTGKADTQYF.

This clonotype was seen at least ten times. The chain links TRBV7-3 to TRBJ2-1, with D possibly TRBD2 on 5 matching bases. Germline assignment: CDR1 SGHTA and CDR2 FQGTGA. CDR3 size: 12 residues. The V end was cut by 5 bases, the J end by 7 bases, with 9 bases between. The CDR3 sequence: CASSHPGNEQFF. CDR3 nucleotide sequence: TGTGCCAGCAGCCACCCGGGGAATGAGCAGTTCTTC.

This clonotype has more than one count but fewer than ten. This sequence joins TRBV27 and TRBJ2-3; D is perhaps TRBD2 (6 bases). CDR1 is MNHEY and CDR2 is SMNVEV in the germline V gene (reference sequence). Trimming removed 6 bases from V and 3 bases from J, with 10 bases in between. This CDR3 has 13 residues. The CDR3 sequence: CASRGRGTDTQYF. The CDR3 coding sequence is TGTGCCAGCAGGGGGCGGGGTACAGATACGCAGTATTTT.

This clonotype was counted at least ten times. The J gene is TRBJ2-5, the V gene TRBV7-9; the match to TRBD1 covers 8 bases. The CDR3 is 17 residues long. V shed 6 bases and J 1 base; nucleotides not matched to a gene: 13. Germline V lookup: CDR1 SEHNR, CDR2 FQNEAQ (reference sequence). For the CDR3, the DNA is TGTGCCAGCAGTCGGTACGGGACAGGAGAAACCCAAGAGACCCAGTACTTC. This sequence encodes CASSRYGTGETQETQYF.

This clonotype was picked up many times. V gene TRBV5-6 combines with J gene TRBJ1-5; unclear D gene. The germline V and J ends were trimmed by 5 bases and 6 bases, with 12 bases remaining between them. The CDR3 is 13 amino acids. Looked up from germline, CDR1 is SGHDT and CDR2 is YYEEEE. This CDR3 reads CASSWAGGQPQHF. The CDR3 bases are TGTGCCAGCAGTTGGGCCGGCGGTCAGCCCCAGCATTTT.

In nucleotides, the CDR3 is TGCAGTGCTAGAGGGGGGGGAGGTTTAGAGACCCAGTACTTC. This translates into CSARGGGGLETQYF. J is TRBJ2-5 and V is TRBV20-1, with TRBD2 matching 7 bases. The trim removed 1 base at V and 4 bases at J, leaving 6 bases unmatched. The CDR3 has 14 amino acids. Germline V CDR1 and CDR2: DFQATT, SNEGSKA (reference sequence).

This clonotype was seen repeatedly, ten times or more. The chain has TRBV11-3 and TRBJ2-1; 15 nucleotides align to TRBD2. V dropped 4 bases and J dropped 2; count of bases not matched to a gene: 3. The CDR3 contains 17 residues. Germline V gene lookup returns CDR1 SGHNT and CDR2 YENEEA. The CDR3 region is CASSYGLAGGPYNEQFF. Here the CDR3 DNA reads TGTGCCAGCAGCTACGGACTAGCGGGGGGGCCCTACAATGAGCAGTTCTTC. Full variable domain (missing parts from reference TRBV11-3 and TRBJ2-1): EAGVVQSPRYKIIEKKQPVAFWCNPISGHNTLYWYLQNLGQGPELLIRYENEEAVDDSQLPKDRFSAERLKGVDSTLKIQPAELGDSAVYLCASSYGLAGGPYNEQFFGPGTRLTVL.

This sequence joins TRBV5-6 and TRBJ2-1; possibly TRBD1 for D (6 bases). The V end was cut by 0 bases, the J end by 0 bases, with 10 bases between. The CDR3 contains 16 residues. Germline V CDR1 and CDR2: SGHDT, YYEEEE. The CDR3 DNA follows: TGTGCCAGCAGCTTGGTTCCAGGGGCCTCCTACAATGAGCAGTTCTTC. It translates to CASSLVPGASYNEQFF.

There are a few counts of this clonotype. The chain links TRBV20-1 to TRBJ2-7; 9 bases match TRBD2. Germline lookup yields CDR1 DFQATT and CDR2 SNEGSKA (reference sequence). The CDR3 covers 12 residues. V lost 0 bases, J lost 10 bases, and 4 bases stayed unmatched. The CDR3 loop is CSARESGGRQYV. The CDR3 region has the DNA TGCAGTGCTAGAGAGAGCGGGGGGCGTCAGTACGTC.

This clonotype turned up a few times. This chain joins TRBV7-8 and TRBJ2-1; no clear D gene. Germline V gene data show CDR1 as SGHVS and CDR2 as FQNEAQ. The CDR3 covers 12 residues. V shed 1 base and J shed 8 bases, with 6 bases lying between them. In nucleotides, the CDR3 is TGTGCCAGCAGCTTAGTGTCGGATGAGCAGTTCTTC. Translated, it gives CASSLVSDEQFF.

This clonotype was seen ten or more times. The V call is TRBV5-6, the J call TRBJ2-2; 10 nucleotides line up with TRBD1. Germline CDR1 is SGHDT and CDR2 is YYEEEE. V was clipped by 4 bases and J by 4 bases; unmatched bases: 7. The length of the CDR3 is 16 residues. CDR3 region: CASSLMDRGSTGELFF. CDR3 nucleotides: TGTGCCAGCAGCCTAATGGACAGGGGGAGCACCGGGGAGCTGTTTTTT.

This clonotype was detected ten times or more. The chain carries TRBV4-1 and TRBJ2-1; D may correspond to TRBD1 or TRBD2 (6 bases each). The CDR3 has 12 residues. The germline V gene encodes CDR1 MGHRA and CDR2 YSYEKL. Trimming removed 0 bases at V and 15 bases at J, with 12 bases between. The CDR3 is CASSQERGRSFF. The CDR3 DNA sequence: TGCGCCAGCAGCCAAGAAAGGGGGAGGTCGTTCTTC.

The gene calls are TRBV4-2 and TRBJ1-1; TRBD1 might be the D (5 bases). Trimming left V 1 base short and J 4 bases short, with 13 bases between. CDR3 length: 15 residues. Germline assignment: CDR1 LGHNA and CDR2 YNFKEQ. The CDR3 is CASSQGQPQGTEAFF. In nucleotides, the CDR3 is TGTGCCAGCAGCCAAGGACAGCCCCAGGGCACTGAAGCTTTCTTT.

The V call is TRBV4-1, the J call TRBJ1-2, with D possibly TRBD1 on 6 matching bases. The CDR3 contains 16 residues. CDR1 and CDR2 (germline): MGHRA, YSYEKL. Deletions cut 0 bases from V and 2 bases from J, with 13 bases between. The DNA of the CDR3 is TGCGCCAGCAGCCAAGAACCCGGGGGCACGAACTATGGCTACACCTTC. Translating gives CASSQEPGGTNYGYTF.

The chain carries TRBV29-1 and TRBJ1-1, with no clear D. Trimming left V 0 bases short and J 1 base short, with 9 bases between. Germline CDR1 reads SQVTM; CDR2 reads ANQGSEA. The CDR3 consists of 14 residues. The DNA of the CDR3 is TGCAGCGTTGAAGATCTTCGAGGGAACACTGAAGCTTTCTTT. Its protein product is CSVEDLRGNTEAFF.

This clonotype was recorded at least ten times. The V gene is TRBV2, the J gene TRBJ2-1; the D gene could be TRBD1 or TRBD2 (6 bases each). CDR3 length equals 14 residues. Trimming removed 9 bases from V and 5 bases from J, with 17 bases in between. Germline CDR1 reads SNHLY; CDR2 reads FYNNEI. The CDR3 region is CARLSGAGDNEQFF. In DNA, the CDR3 is TGTGCCAGATTGTCGGGGGCTGGGGACAATGAGCAGTTCTTC.

Written as DNA, the CDR3 is TGTGCCAGCTCCAAGGAGGTCACTGAGACTAGCGAGTTCTACAATGAGCAGTTCTTC. It codes for CASSKEVTETSEFYNEQFF. The genes are TRBV10-3 and TRBJ2-1; TRBD2 matches 8 bases. Germline CDR1 ENHRY, CDR2 SYGVKD. The CDR3 loop spans 19 amino acids. With 10 bases clipped from V and 3 bases from J, the junction kept 23 bases outside the gene matches.

This clonotype was counted at least ten times. One end of the junction varies from germline; a read error may be responsible. This rearrangement joins TRBV4-3 to TRBJ1-2; no clear D gene. Germline V gives CDR1 LGHNA, CDR2 YSLEER. The CDR3 totals 16 residues. CDR3 sequence (DNA): TGCGCCAGCAGTCAAGTGTGGCAGGAAGGTAACTATGGCTACACCTTC. Its protein is CASSQVWQEGNYGYTF.

A few counts support this clonotype. The chain joins TRBV11-1 to TRBJ1-3; 9 bases are a match to TRBD1. The CDR3 totals 19 residues. Germline V gene sequence: CDR1 SGHAT, CDR2 FQDESV (reference sequence). Trimming took 4 bases from V and 2 from J; bases not matched to a gene: 15. CDR3 in DNA: TGTGCCAGCAGCTGGGAATTCCGGGACAGGGAAGTTGCTGGAAACACCATATATTTT. Its translation: CASSWEFRDREVAGNTIYF.

This clonotype has a handful of counts. This rearrangement joins TRBV4-1 to TRBJ2-5, with 14 bases identical to TRBD2. This CDR3 contains 16 residues. The V and J ends lost 0 bases and 5 bases, in that order; junction bases with no gene match: 2. Germline V gives CDR1 MGHRA, CDR2 YSYEKL. CDR3 coding DNA: TGCGCCAGCAGCCAAGAAGGGACTAGCGGGGGTGAGACCCAGTACTTC. It codes for CASSQEGTSGGETQYF.

The count of this clonotype is one. J is TRBJ2-3 and V is TRBV5-1; D is unclear. CDR3 length: 14 amino acids. In germline, CDR1 is SGHRS, CDR2 YFSETQ. V dropped 4 bases and J dropped 4 bases, with 13 bases sitting between them. The CDR3 is CASSPLDRADTQYF. In DNA form, the CDR3 reads TGCGCCAGCAGCCCACTCGATCGTGCAGATACGCAGTATTTT.

CDR3 nucleotide sequence: TGTGCCAGCAGCGTAGGCAGGCGGGGGAACACTGAAGCTTTCTTT. It yields the protein CASSVGRRGNTEAFF. The rearrangement uses TRBV9 and TRBJ1-1; D is undetermined. Trimming took 0 bases from V and 1 from J, leaving 10 bases between them. The CDR3 loop spans 15 amino acids. The germline V gene has CDR1 SGDLS and CDR2 YYNGEE.

V usage is TRBV9 and J usage is TRBJ2-5, with D uncertain. Looked up from germline, CDR1 is SGDLS and CDR2 is YYNGEE. The germline V and J ends were trimmed by 0 bases and 4 bases, with 7 bases remaining between them. The CDR3 is made up of 13 amino acids. The chain's CDR3 is CASSVDVGETQYF. DNA of the CDR3: TGTGCCAGCAGCGTAGATGTGGGAGAGACCCAGTACTTC.

The chain uses TRBV5-1 and TRBJ2-7, with D tentatively TRBD2 (6 bases). Trimming shortened V by 0 bases and J by 3 bases, and 13 bases separated the two germline ends. The germline CDR1 and CDR2 sequences are SGHRS and YFSETQ. The CDR3 has 15 residues. In nucleotides, the CDR3 is TGCGCCAGCAGCTTGGTCGCCGGGGGTAGCTACGAGCAGTACTTC. The encoded protein is CASSLVAGGSYEQYF.

The table lists this clonotype with many counts. The V gene is TRBV6-5, the J gene TRBJ2-5; 7 nucleotides align to TRBD1. This CDR3 has 19 residues. V trimming: 7 bases; J trimming: 1 base; junction bases outside the gene matches: 21. Germline CDR1 MNHEY, CDR2 SVGAGI. The CDR3: CASNAYGQANAPRQETQYF. CDR3 in DNA: TGTGCCAGCAACGCCTACGGACAGGCGAATGCGCCCCGCCAAGAGACCCAGTACTTC.

The chain joins TRBV28 to TRBJ2-7; 7 bases are shared with TRBD1. Per the germline V gene, CDR1 is MDHEN and CDR2 is SYDVKM. The V and J ends lost 8 bases and 2 bases, in that order; junction bases with no gene match: 6. The CDR3 spans 13 residues. The CDR3 nucleotides are TGTGCCAGCGGATCCGGGACAGCCTACGAGCAGTACGTC. It codes for CASGSGTAYEQYV.